Below are 8 T cell receptor beta chains sequenced from a single sample in a study of blood T cell repertoires in COVID-19. Sequencing used immunoSEQ multiplex PCR; TCRdb keeps in-frame clones, though not all of them. The data contain more than 300,000 clones, 90% of them seen just once; the ten biggest clones take up less than 4%. Sequencing used PBMCs or T cells enriched from blood (not recorded which). The origin of the receptors is a woman in her 30s who had been exposed to COVID-19.

The CDR3 nucleotides are TGTGCCAGCAGCGGACAGGGGGCGCTGGGCTACACCTTC. Its protein product is CASSGQGALGYTF. This chain connects TRBV9 to TRBJ1-2, with 10 positions matching TRBD1. CDR3 size: 13 residues. CDR1 and CDR2 from the germline V gene are SGDLS and YYNGEE. J lost 8 bases, V lost 3 bases, and 4 bases had no gene match.

The chain recombines TRBV25-1 with TRBJ2-4; weak D call: TRBD2 (5 bases). The ends were cut back, 1 base at V and 4 bases at J, with 11 bases in the middle. The germline CDR1 and CDR2 sequences are MGHDK and SYGVNS. This CDR3 is 15 amino acids long. The CDR3 here is CASSESYGKKNIQYF. CDR3 nucleotides: TGTGCCAGCAGTGAATCCTACGGGAAAAAAAACATTCAGTACTTC.

The CDR3 sequence is CASSIGPGTGMKELFF. DNA for the CDR3: TGTGCCAGTAGTATTGGACCCGGGACAGGGATGAAGGAACTGTTTTTT. The chain carries TRBV19 and TRBJ1-4; 9 bases map to TRBD1. The CDR3 length is 16 residues. V lost 3 bases to trimming and J lost 12 bases; unmatched junction nucleotides: 14. CDR1 and CDR2 from the germline V gene are LNHDA and SQIVND (reference sequence). Combining the CDR3 with reference TRBV19 and TRBJ1-4 gives the whole variable domain DGGITQSPKYLFRKEGQNVTLSCEQNLNHDAMYWYRQDPGQGLRLIYYSQIVNDFQKGDIAEGYSVSREKKESFPLTVTSAQKNPTAFYLCASSIGPGTGMKELFFGSGTQLSVL.

In this sample, this clone turned up a few times. The chain links TRBV5-5 to TRBJ2-7, with TRBD2 as a possible D gene (5 bases). V was shortened by 0 bases and J by 5 bases, with 9 bases between the two germline ends. This CDR3 contains 13 residues. Per germline, CDR1 SGHKS and CDR2 YYEKEE (reference sequence). The CDR3 DNA reads as TGTGCCAGCAGCTTGGTGGTGAGGGACGAGCAGTACTTC. Its translation is CASSLVVRDEQYF.

V gene TRBV18 combines with J gene TRBJ1-2; TRBD1 matches at 9 bases. The CDR3 loop spans 13 amino acids. Germline lookup yields CDR1 KGHSH and CDR2 LQKENI. With V trimmed by 3 bases and J by 5 bases, 1 base remained unmatched. CDR3 sequence: CASSPGTGYGYTF. The CDR3 nucleotides read TGTGCCAGCTCACCCGGGACAGGGTATGGCTACACCTTC.

This clone appeared a single time. The rearrangement uses TRBV7-9 and TRBJ1-1; possible D gene TRBD1, 5 bases. The V end was cut by 5 bases, the J end by 5 bases, with 18 bases between. The CDR3 totals 15 residues. Germline V gene lookup returns CDR1 SEHNR and CDR2 FQNEAQ (reference sequence). The CDR3 region has the DNA TGTGCCAGCAGCCCCGGGGGAGGGGCTGGGACTGAAGCTTTCTTT. Translated: CASSPGGGAGTEAFF.

V and J are TRBV29-1 and TRBJ2-3; 15 nucleotides line up with TRBD2. V trimming: 0 bases; J trimming: 2 bases; junction bases outside the gene matches: 3. The CDR3 consists of 17 residues. CDR1 SQVTM and CDR2 ANQGSEA come from the germline V gene. The CDR3 is CSVEDWTSGGDTDTQYF. The CDR3 DNA sequence: TGCAGCGTTGAAGATTGGACTAGCGGGGGGGACACAGATACGCAGTATTTT.

Only one count was recorded for this clone. The genes are TRBV7-2 and TRBJ2-7, with a possible D match to TRBD2 (5 bases). CDR1 and CDR2 (germline): SGHTA, FQGNSA. Deletions cut 1 base from V and 1 base from J, with 11 bases between. The CDR3 length is 15 residues. The CDR3 nucleotides read TGTGCCAGCAGCTTAGGGACTGCTCCTTCCTACGAGCAGTACTTC. The encoded protein is CASSLGTAPSYEQYF.